This entry concerns a single T cell receptor (beta chain). Its antigen remains undetermined. Per-base qualities were not stored, and no clone one base away is much larger. These data belong to a study of identical twins (dated by TCRdb to between 2015 and 2016). The study in broad terms: To test whether fetal clonotypes persist, the study used deep sequencing on TCR alpha and beta repertoires from monozygotic twins, unrelated adults of various ages, and cord blood. Replicate twin experiments were performed at different times using different library preparation protocols to rule out contamination. The paper as a whole reports these results and caveats: Compared with coincidental sharing between unrelated individuals, out-of-frame TCR alpha sequences shared between twins had an excess of sequences with low generation probability. Conclusions relied on cross-sectional statistical analysis, since the same donors could not be followed over many years. A weaker excess of twin sharing was found in beta out-of-frame sequences because the signal-to-noise ratio was lowered by fewer shared sequences. Zero-insertion analyses could be partly confounded by invariant T cells such as MAIT and iNKT, though diverse VJ usage argued against such confounding for most clonotypes. Recombination models systematically underestimated out-of-frame TCR alpha sharing in monozygotic twins but agreed with sharing between unrelated individuals. Fewer insertions were carried by abundant cord blood beta clonotypes, a similar but weaker trend appeared in young adult naive repertoires, and no such trend appeared in memory repertoires.

Including the terminal cysteine and phenylalanine, the CDR3 comprises 15 residues. CDR3 DNA is the only sequence kept; it has 45 bases, read in frame from the first base. Clipping removes 6 bases from V and 3 bases from J, with 11 as the unmatched junction base count. Reading the germline V gene gives CDR1 SGHRS and CDR2 YFSETQ. The library was prepared using 5' RACE. The sequencer was an Illumina HiSeq 2000. Template switching introduced a universal primer binding site; the final cDNA contained a unique molecular identifier, enabling accurate counting of TCR cDNA molecules. Specific primers in the conserved constant-segment region were used to synthesize first-strand cDNA for TCR alpha and beta chains. Each cDNA library was double barcoded, with a SMART-Mk sample barcode plus Illumina barcodes, to control for contamination. TruSeq adapter sequences along with Illumina sample barcodes were introduced in two successive PCR steps. The Illumina HiSeq platform was used with custom primers to sequence TCR alpha and beta cDNA libraries. Under the source paper's analysis protocol: Raw reads were processed with MiGEC to extract unique molecular identifiers, and MiXCR was used to determine CDR3 positions. For each individual, recombination models were inferred using an EM algorithm with the repgenHMM and IGoR tools. Shared clonotype analysis was performed with the tcR package in R, normalizing sharing by the product of cloneset sizes. To study raw recombination without the effects of thymic and clonal selection, out-of-frame nonproductive sequences were analyzed. TCRdb redid the processing of the public reads, applying fastp at Q25 and MiXCR, and retained in-frame beta chains. All rows with the same CDR3 protein become a single entry with the most common DNA and genes. The V and J calls here are based on TCRdb, not the publication. This sample lists under 800,000 distinct CDR3 sequences; about 20% were detected once. The ten most abundant clones make up around 4.4% of the sample.

Every donor in the study was a healthy Caucasian. Three pairs of female monozygotic twins, all aged roughly 18 to 30 years, made up the twin cohort. RNA for TCR libraries was isolated from peripheral blood mononuclear cells. These data were also reused for a study on T cells expressing NK-cell markers. The second study's paper adds: Fewer than ten donors provided sorted CD3+CD56+NKG2C+, CD3+CD56+NKG2C- and CD3+CD56-NKG2C+ T-cell subsets, whose TCR beta-chain repertoires were profiled. Among the eight sequenced donors, only one was HCMV-seronegative, while the other seven were HCMV-seropositive. In several experiments an anti-gammadeltaTCR antibody was added to restrict sorting to alphabetaTCR-expressing T cells. In six donors, the dominant CD3+CD56+NKG2C+ clonotypes ranked among the top 10 CD8+ clonotypes, making up roughly 1.0-7.0% of CD8+ T cells. Those dominant clonotypes were again the most abundant among CD3+CD56-NKG2C+ cells in a few donors, at roughly 28.3-60.1%. It remained unclear whether the expanded NKG2C-expressing T cell clones were specific for HCMV antigens. Randomly selected healthy volunteers, three men and five women, were used as the eight sequenced donors. To determine HCMV serostatus, a commercial ELISA kit was used to detect HCMV-specific IgG in serum. Bulk peripheral blood T-cell repertoires were additionally sequenced from unsorted PBMC for over 5 donors. MIGEC was used to demultiplex reads and group the reads by UMI, and MiTCR was used to assemble and quantify clonotypes. Only TCR cDNA sequences supported by at least two reads were kept to exclude erroneous sequences. The tcR package was used for downstream repertoire analysis, and clonotypes were matched between fractions using CDR3 nucleotide sequence together with V segment. VDJmatch was used to annotate antigen specificity against VDJdb, with one amino acid substitution allowed in CDR3.

The sequence was obtained from a woman aged 18 to 35 in good health. The rearrangement combines TRBV5-1 with TRBJ2-5, with TRBD2 identical over 7 junction bases. Source material: PBMCs. CDR3 reads: CASIPPFGREETQYF. The sequenced DNA is TGCGCCAGCATCCCACCGTTTGGGAGGGAAGAGACCCAGTACTTC.